This section outlines one T cell receptor (beta chain) sequence together with its context. Germline V gene lookup returns CDR1 SGHAT and CDR2 FQNNGV. The CDR3 spans 17 residues. The trim removed 2 bases at V and 2 bases at J, leaving 7 bases unmatched. These data belong to a study of shared clonotypes between healthy human individuals. Per the original data handling: In the immunoSEQ data, sequences were junction-only and lacked quality scores, so filtering differed. This table comes from immunoSEQ multiplex PCR, and its TCRdb copy is limited to in-frame clones, with some not included. The V and J calls and clone size are taken from that table; D and trimming were inferred from the DNA. The top ten clones hold 0.35% to 0.5% of a sample with a few million clones, approximately 93% of them seen once.

The specimen was naive CD4+ T cells from PBMCs. Subset defined: CD45RA+ positively selected. The clonotype was recovered from a man aged 18-30 years in good health. Some clones in this sample may be carry-over from other donors' samples. The V and J genes are TRBV11-2 and TRBJ2-3; TRBD2 agrees at 10 bases. This chain's CDR3 is CASSLRATSGVTDTQYF. CDR3 in DNA: TGTGCCAGCAGCTTAAGGGCCACTAGCGGGGTCACAGATACGCAGTATTTT.